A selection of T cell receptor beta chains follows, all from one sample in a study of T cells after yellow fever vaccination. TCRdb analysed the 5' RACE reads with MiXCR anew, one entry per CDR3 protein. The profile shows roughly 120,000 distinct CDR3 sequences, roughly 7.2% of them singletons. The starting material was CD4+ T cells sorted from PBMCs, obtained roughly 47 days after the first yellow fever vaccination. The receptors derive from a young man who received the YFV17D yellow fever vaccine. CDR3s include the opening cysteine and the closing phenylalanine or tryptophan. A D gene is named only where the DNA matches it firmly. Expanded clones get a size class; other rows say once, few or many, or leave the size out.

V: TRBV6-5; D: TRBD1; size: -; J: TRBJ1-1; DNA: TGTGCCAGCAGTTGGGACAGCTTCCTCTCGGGAGCTTTCTTT; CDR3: CASSWDSFLSGAFF
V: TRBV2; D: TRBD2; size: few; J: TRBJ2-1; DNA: TGTGCCAGCAGTGAAACTAGCGGGCTCTACAATGAGCAGTTCTTC; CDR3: CASSETSGLYNEQFF
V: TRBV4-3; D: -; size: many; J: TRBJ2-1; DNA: TGCGCCAGCAGCCAAGTGCAGGGGTACAATGAGCAGTTCTTC; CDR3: CASSQVQGYNEQFF
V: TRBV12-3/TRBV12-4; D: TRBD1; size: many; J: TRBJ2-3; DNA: TGTGCCAGCAGTTTATGGGGTGCAGGGGGCGCAGATACGCAGTATTTT; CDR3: CASSLWGAGGADTQYF
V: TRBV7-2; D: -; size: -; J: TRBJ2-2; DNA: TGTGCCAGCAGCTCAAAAAGACTTACCACCGGGGAGCTGTTTTTT; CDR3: CASSSKRLTTGELFF
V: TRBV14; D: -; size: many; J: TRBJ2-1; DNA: TGTGCCAGCAGCCAAGGGATGGGATCGGGCAATGAGCAGTTCTTC; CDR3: CASSQGMGSGNEQFF
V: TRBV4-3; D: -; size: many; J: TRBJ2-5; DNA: TGCGCCAGCAGCCAAGGGAGGACCCGCGGGACCCAGTACTTC; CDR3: CASSQGRTRGTQYF
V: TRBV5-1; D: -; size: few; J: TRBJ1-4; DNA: TGCGCCAGCAGCTTACCCGAAACAGGGAGGACTAATGAAAAACTGTTTTTT; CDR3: CASSLPETGRTNEKLFF
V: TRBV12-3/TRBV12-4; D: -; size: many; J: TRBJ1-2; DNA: TGTGCCAGCACCGTCGGCCAGCGGGGGCAGGGCTATGGCTACACCTTC; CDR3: CASTVGQRGQGYGYTF
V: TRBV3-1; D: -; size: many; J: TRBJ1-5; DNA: TGTGCCAGCAGCCAGACTATCGATCAGCCCCAGCATTTT; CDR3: CASSQTIDQPQHF
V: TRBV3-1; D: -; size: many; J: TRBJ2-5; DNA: TGTGCCAGCAGCCAAGGGCGGACAGAGACCCAGTACTTC; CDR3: CASSQGRTETQYF
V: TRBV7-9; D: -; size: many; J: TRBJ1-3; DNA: TGTGCCAGCAGCTTAGGCAGGAGCTCTGGAAACACCATATATTTT; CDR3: CASSLGRSSGNTIYF
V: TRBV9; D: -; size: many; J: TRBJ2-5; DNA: TGTGCCAGCAGCGTAGGCGGGGTACGAGAGACCCAGTACTTC; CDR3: CASSVGGVRETQYF
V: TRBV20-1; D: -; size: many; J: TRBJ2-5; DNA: TGCAGTGCTAGACTAGTTTCGGAGACCCAGTACTTC; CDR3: CSARLVSETQYF
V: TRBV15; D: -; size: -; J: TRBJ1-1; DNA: TGTGCCACCAGCATGTCTCAGGGATTGAACACTGAAGCTTTCTTT; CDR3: CATSMSQGLNTEAFF
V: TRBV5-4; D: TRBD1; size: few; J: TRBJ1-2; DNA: TGTGCCAGCAGCTCGGGACAGGGGGATAGCTACACCTTC; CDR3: CASSSGQGDSYTF
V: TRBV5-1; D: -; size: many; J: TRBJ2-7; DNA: TGCGCCAGCAGCTTGCAGCCAGTTTCCTACGAGCAGTACTTC; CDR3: CASSLQPVSYEQYF
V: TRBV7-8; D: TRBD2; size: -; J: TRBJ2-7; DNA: TGTGCCGGGTCTGGGTCTAGCGGGGGAGAGCAGTACTTC; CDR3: CAGSGSSGGEQYF
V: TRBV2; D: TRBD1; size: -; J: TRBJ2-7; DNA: TGTGCCAGCAATCTGGACAGGGGGGAGCAGTACTTC; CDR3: CASNLDRGEQYF
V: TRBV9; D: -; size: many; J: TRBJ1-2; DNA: TGTGCCAGCAGCGTTGACCTGGACAATTTCTATGGCTACACCTTC; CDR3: CASSVDLDNFYGYTF
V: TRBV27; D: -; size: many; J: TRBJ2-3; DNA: TGTGCCAGCAGCCATAAAGGCGGGGGCATAGATACGCAGTATTTT; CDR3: CASSHKGGGIDTQYF
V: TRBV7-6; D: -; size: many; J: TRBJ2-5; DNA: TGTGCCAGCAGCTTAAGGGATGTCGAGACCCAGTACTTC; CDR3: CASSLRDVETQYF
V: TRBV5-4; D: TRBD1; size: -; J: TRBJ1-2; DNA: TGTGCCAGCAGCTTCGGACAGGGGGACGGCTACACCTTC; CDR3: CASSFGQGDGYTF
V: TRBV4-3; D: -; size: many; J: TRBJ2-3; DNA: TGCGCCAGCAGCCAAGTGAGCGGCACAGATACGCAGTATTTT; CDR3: CASSQVSGTDTQYF
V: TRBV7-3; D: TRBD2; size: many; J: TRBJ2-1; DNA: TGTGCCAGCAGCTTGACTAGCGGGGGGCCCAGCTCCTACAATGAGCAGTTCTTC; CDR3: CASSLTSGGPSSYNEQFF
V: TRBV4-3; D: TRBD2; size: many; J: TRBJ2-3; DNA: TGCGCCAGCAGCCAAGGCAAAGCGGGGGGCGCAGATACGCAGTATTTT; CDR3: CASSQGKAGGADTQYF
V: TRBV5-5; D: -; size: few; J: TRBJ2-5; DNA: TGTGCCAGCAGCTTGGGATTAGGGGGGAGTAGGTACCAAGAGACCCAGTACTTC; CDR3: CASSLGLGGSRYQETQYF
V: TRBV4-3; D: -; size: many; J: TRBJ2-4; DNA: TGCGCCAGCAGCCAAGATTGGGGGCAGGTTTTCGGCATTCAGTACTTC; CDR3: CASSQDWGQVFGIQYF
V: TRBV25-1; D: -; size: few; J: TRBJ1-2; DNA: TGTGCCAGCAGTGAATATTACAGCGCTAACTATGGCTACACCTTC; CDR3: CASSEYYSANYGYTF
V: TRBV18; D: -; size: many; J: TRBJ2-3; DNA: TGTGCCAGCTCACCATCAGACACAAGGACGCAGTATTTT; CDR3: CASSPSDTRTQYF
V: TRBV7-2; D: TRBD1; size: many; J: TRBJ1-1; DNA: TGTGCCAGCAGCTTGGACCGGGACAGGGGGGTGGTAGCTTTCTTT; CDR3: CASSLDRDRGVVAFF
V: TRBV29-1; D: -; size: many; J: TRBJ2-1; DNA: TGCAGCTGTAGAGGGCCTGACAGCTACAATGAGCAGTTCTTC; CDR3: CSCRGPDSYNEQFF
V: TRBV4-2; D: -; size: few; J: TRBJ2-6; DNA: TGTGCCAGCAGCCAAGAAGGTTCTGGGGCCAACGTCCTGACTTTC; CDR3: CASSQEGSGANVLTF
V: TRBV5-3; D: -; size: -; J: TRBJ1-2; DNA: TGTGCCAGCAGCTTGGGTCCCCTAGTACGAATCGGGGGCTACACCTTC; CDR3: CASSLGPLVRIGGYTF
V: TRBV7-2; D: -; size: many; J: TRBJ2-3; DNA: TGTGCCAGCAGCCTGGGGACTGAAAGAGTTGATACGCAGTATTTT; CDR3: CASSLGTERVDTQYF
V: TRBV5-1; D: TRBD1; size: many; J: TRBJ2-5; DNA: TGCGCCAGCAGCAACGGGGACAGCCAAGAGACCCAGTACTTC; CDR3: CASSNGDSQETQYF
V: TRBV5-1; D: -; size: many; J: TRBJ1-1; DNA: TGCGCCAGCTCCTTGGCCCCAGGGATGAACACTGAAGCTTTCTTT; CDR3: CASSLAPGMNTEAFF
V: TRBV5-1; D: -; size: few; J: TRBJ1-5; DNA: TGCGCCAGCAGCTTAGGAGGAAACAATCAGCCCCAGCATTTT; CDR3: CASSLGGNNQPQHF
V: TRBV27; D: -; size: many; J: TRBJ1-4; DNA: TGTGCCAGCAGTTTAGCCCTTGCAACTAATGAAAAACTGTTTTTT; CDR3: CASSLALATNEKLFF
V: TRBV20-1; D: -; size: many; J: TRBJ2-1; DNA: TGCAGTGCTAGCGGGCTAGCCCTCAATGAGCAGTTCTTC; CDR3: CSASGLALNEQFF
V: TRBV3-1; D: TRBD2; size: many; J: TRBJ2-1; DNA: TGTGCCAGCAGCCGACTAGCGGGGGGCGTATCCTACAATGAGCAGTTCTTC; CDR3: CASSRLAGGVSYNEQFF
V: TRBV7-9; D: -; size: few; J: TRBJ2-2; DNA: TGTGCCAGCGGCCCTCGGACCCGCCCCGGGGAGCTGTTTTTT; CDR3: CASGPRTRPGELFF
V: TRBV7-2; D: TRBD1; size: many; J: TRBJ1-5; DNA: TGTGCCAGCAGGGTACAGGGGTCTGGCAATCAGCCCCAGCATTTT; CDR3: CASRVQGSGNQPQHF
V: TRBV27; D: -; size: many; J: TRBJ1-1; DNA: TGTGCCAGCAGAAGGCTCGAGGGGAACACTGAAGCTTTCTTT; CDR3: CASRRLEGNTEAFF
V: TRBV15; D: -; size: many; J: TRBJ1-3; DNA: TGTGCCACCAGCAGAGCTCCGCAGACCACCATATATTTT; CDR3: CATSRAPQTTIYF
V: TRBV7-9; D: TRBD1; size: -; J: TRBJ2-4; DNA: TGTGCCAGCAGCTTAGCGACAGGGAGCGGCAAAAACATTCAGTACTTC; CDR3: CASSLATGSGKNIQYF
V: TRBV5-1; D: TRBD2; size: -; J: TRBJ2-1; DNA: TGCGCCAGCAGCCCGGGGGGATCCTCCTACAATGAGAAGTTCTTC; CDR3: CASSPGGSSYNEKFF
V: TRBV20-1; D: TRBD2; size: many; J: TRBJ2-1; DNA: TGCAGTGCTAGCGGCGGGGGGGCCCGGTTCTTC; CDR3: CSASGGGARFF
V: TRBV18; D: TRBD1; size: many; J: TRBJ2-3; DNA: TGTGCCAGCTCACTATCCGGGACAGATGGCACAGATACGCAGTATTTT; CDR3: CASSLSGTDGTDTQYF
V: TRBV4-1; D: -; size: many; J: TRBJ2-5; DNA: TGCGCCAGCAGCCGAGTCTGGGGGGTTCGAGGGACCCAGTACTTC; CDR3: CASSRVWGVRGTQYF
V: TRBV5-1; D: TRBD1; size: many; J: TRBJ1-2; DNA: TGCGCCAGCAGTGAACAGGGGAGAAACTATGGCTACACCTTC; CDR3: CASSEQGRNYGYTF